These 5 T cell receptor beta chains were all obtained from the same sample, sequenced in a study of post-analysis software for immune sequencing data. Findings and limits, study-wide: With TRBV5-6, TRBV5-1 and TRBV20-1 included, about five TRBV segments were more frequent in patients than in controls.

Their antigens remain unidentified. Prepared libraries of TCR beta cDNA carried unique molecular identifiers. TCRdb ran MiXCR on the PCR reads and lists one entry per CDR3 protein. The sample gives about 820,000 distinct CDR3 sequences, 53% of which show up once; over 4% is in the top ten. Source material: blood. All receptors derive from a girl aged 10 to 17 with multiple sclerosis.

The chain uses TRBV12-3 or TRBV12-4 and TRBJ2-3; 8 bases map to TRBD2. There are 15 residues in the CDR3. Unmatched junction bases numbered 6, after V lost 3 bases and J lost 4 bases. The CDR3 DNA sequence: TGTGCCAGCAGTTTCGTAGCGGGAATCGCAGATACGCAGTATTTT. Protein sequence: CASSFVAGIADTQYF.

As for this clonotype: At one end the junction does not follow the germline gene, possibly because of a read error. The chain employs TRBV6-5 and TRBJ2-7; the match to TRBD1 covers 9 bases. The CDR3 length is 15 residues. In germline, CDR1 is MNHEY, CDR2 SVGAGI. The CDR3 loop reads CACSYSGQGAYEQYF. Here the CDR3 DNA reads TGTGCCTGCAGTTACTCGGGACAGGGAGCCTACGAGCAGTACTTC.

The J gene is TRBJ2-1, the V gene TRBV29-1, with 15 bases that match TRBD2. CDR3 length: 21 amino acids. Germline loops: CDR1 SQVTM, CDR2 ANQGSEA. Trimming took 3 bases from V and 5 from J; bases not matched to a gene: 20. CDR3 region: CSVDKYFRTSGRAGLDNEQFF. CDR3 in DNA: TGCAGCGTTGACAAATACTTTCGGACTAGCGGGAGGGCCGGCCTAGACAATGAGCAGTTCTTC.

V is TRBV6-1 and J is TRBJ2-1, with D possibly TRBD2 on 6 matching bases. This CDR3 comprises 15 residues. Between the trimmed V and J ends, which lost 8 bases and 9 bases, there was a span of 23 bases. Germline lookup yields CDR1 MNHNS and CDR2 SASEGT. DNA of the CDR3: TGTGCCAGCCCAGGAGGAGCGGGTTTTAACGTTGAGCAGTTCTTC. It is translated as CASPGGAGFNVEQFF.

This clonotype has more than one count but fewer than ten. The chain couples TRBV29-1 to TRBJ2-7; 7 nucleotides agree with TRBD1. Trimming cost V 6 bases and J 7 bases; bases outside gene matches: 12. The CDR3 consists of 13 residues. Per the germline V gene, CDR1 is SQVTM and CDR2 is ANQGSEA. CDR3 protein: CSVLLQGTGEQYF. CDR3 nucleotide sequence: TGCAGCGTCCTCCTACAGGGGACGGGAGAGCAGTACTTC.